This TCR beta chain was recovered during a study of shared clonotypes between healthy human individuals. V was clipped by 4 bases and J by 0 bases; unmatched bases: 2. The CDR3 runs 14 residues. Germline-derived CDR1 and CDR2 are SQVTM and ANQGSEA. Under the authors' procedure: For the immunoSEQ data, sequences were junction-only without quality scores, so filtering differed. TCRdb keeps only in-frame clones here, not all; method: immunoSEQ multiplex PCR. That table gives V, J and clone size, and the DNA gave D and trimming. The data hold 2 million to 2.5 million clones, with roughly 95% observed a single time. Splitting of CD4+ cells produced CD45RA+ naive and CD45RA-negative memory subsets.

Input material: naive CD4+ T cells sorted from blood. Subset meaning: CD45RA+ positively selected. The J gene is TRBJ2-2, the V gene TRBV29-1, with TRBD1 matching 7 bases. This receptor was identified in a man between 18 and 35 years old in good health. CDR3 region: CSVVGTANTGELFF. The CDR3 DNA sequence: TGCAGCGTTGTGGGGACAGCGAACACCGGGGAGCTGTTTTTT.